The 30 T cell receptor beta chains given below trace back to one sample, sequenced in a study of T cell responses to AZD1222 COVID-19 vaccine (dated by TCRdb to the early 2020s). The time point tag for this specimen amounts to: baseline before first vaccination. Library preparation employed the immunoSEQ multiplex PCR assay. Imported from immuneACCESS, the table was reduced by TCRdb to in-frame sequences with V and J called. These copies leave out some clones; in studies compared against another copy, an unresolved V gene accounts for under half, and the cause of the remainder is not known. The sample table lists approximately 150,000 clones, 88% of them with a count of one. The biggest ten clones account for roughly 2% of the sample. The material sequenced was peripheral blood, taken on day 0 of AZD1222 vaccination. The source of these receptors is an adult in good health.

The rearrangement uses TRBV9 and TRBJ2-3; the match to TRBD2 covers 8 bases. The CDR3 has 21 amino acids. V dropped 6 bases and J dropped 0; count of bases not matched to a gene: 24. Germline V gives CDR1 SGDLS, CDR2 YYNGEE. For the CDR3, the DNA is TGTGCCAGCAACAAACTCCCCAAGGAGCGGGGGAAAAATAACAGCACAGATACGCAGTATTTT. Protein product: CASNKLPKERGKNNSTDTQYF. Looking up the rest from reference TRBV9 and TRBJ2-3 gives the full variable domain: DSGVTQTPKHLITATGQRVTLRCSPRSGDLSVYWYQQSLDQGLQFLIQYYNGEERAKGNILERFSAQQFPDLHSELNLSSLELGDSALYFCASNKLPKERGKNNSTDTQYFGPGTRLTVL.

The chain combines TRBV18 with TRBJ1-1; D remains unclear. The CDR3 sequence is 12 residues long. Germline V gene lookup returns CDR1 KGHSH and CDR2 LQKENI. V lost 4 bases and J lost 0, with 3 bases in between. The DNA for the CDR3 is TGTGCCAGCTCACTAATGAACACTGAAGCTTTCTTT. Translating it yields CASSLMNTEAFF.

This clone appeared once. The genes are TRBV10-3 and TRBJ2-7; D is perhaps TRBD1 or TRBD2 (5 bases each). The CDR3 is 13 residues long. Per germline, CDR1 ENHRY and CDR2 SYGVKD. V was clipped by 10 bases and J by 0 bases, with 13 bases between them. The CDR3 DNA is TGTGCCACCTCCGGGACGTACTCCTACGAGCAGTACTTC. Translating it yields CATSGTYSYEQYF.

The gene calls are TRBV7-9 and TRBJ2-7; 8 bases match TRBD1. Germline lookup yields CDR1 SEHNR and CDR2 FQNEAQ (reference sequence). V dropped 5 bases and J dropped 1; count of bases not matched to a gene: 10. The CDR3 totals 16 residues. The CDR3 spells CASSEAGQGASYEQYF. The CDR3 coding sequence is TGTGCCAGCAGCGAGGCCGGGCAGGGGGCATCCTACGAGCAGTACTTC.

The rearrangement links TRBV28 to TRBJ2-2; TRBD2 matches at 7 bases. CDR1 and CDR2 from the germline V gene are MDHEN and SYDVKM. The CDR3 consists of 13 residues. The V and J ends lost 6 bases and 7 bases, in that order; junction bases with no gene match: 5. CDR3 in amino acids: CASRGGHNGELFF. The CDR3 nucleotides are TGTGCCAGCAGGGGAGGGCATAACGGGGAGCTGTTTTTT.

This sequence joins TRBV28 and TRBJ1-2; weak D call: TRBD1 (5 bases). V dropped 5 bases and J dropped 8 bases, with 15 bases sitting between them. The CDR3 spans 13 residues. Looked up from germline, CDR1 is MDHEN and CDR2 is SYDVKM. The CDR3 DNA reads as TGTGCCAGCAGTGACAGTGCTAAGGGCGGCTACACCTTC. Protein sequence: CASSDSAKGGYTF.

CDR3 nucleotides: TGTGCCAGCAGCAACTGGGCTGAAGCTTTCTTT. Its protein is CASSNWAEAFF. The J gene is TRBJ1-1, the V gene TRBV7-2; D is ambiguous. The CDR3 is 11 residues long. V dropped 5 bases and J dropped 6 bases, with 7 bases sitting between them. Germline lookup yields CDR1 SGHTA and CDR2 FQGNSA.

The V and J genes are TRBV30 and TRBJ2-3; D gene uncertain. V lost 4 bases, J lost 3 bases, and 8 bases lay in between. This CDR3 spans 12 amino acids. Germline V gives CDR1 GTSNPN, CDR2 SVGIG (reference sequence). The CDR3 region has the DNA TGTGCCTGGACTGTCGTAACAGATACGCAGTATTTT. Its protein is CAWTVVTDTQYF.

The gene calls are TRBV30 and TRBJ2-1; 12 nucleotides match TRBD2. The length of the CDR3 is 13 residues. The V and J ends lost 3 bases and 9 bases, in that order; junction bases with no gene match: 3. Germline V lookup: CDR1 GTSNPN, CDR2 SVGIG (reference sequence). CDR3 nucleotide sequence: TGTGCCTGGAGCCTAGCGGGAGGGTTTGAGCAGTTCTTC. It encodes CAWSLAGGFEQFF.

Note on this clone: The sample carries other DNA sequences with the same CDR3. The chain is built from TRBV19 and TRBJ1-1; D ambiguous. The CDR3 has 13 amino acids. CDR1 LNHDA and CDR2 SQIVND come from the germline V gene (reference sequence). Trimming pared 1 base from V and 0 bases from J, leaving 3 bases between. The CDR3 here is CASSIGVNTEAFF. The DNA for the CDR3 is TGTGCCAGTAGTATAGGCGTGAACACTGAAGCTTTCTTT.

This clone was picked up many times. The chain carries TRBV12-5 and TRBJ2-7; 9 bases line up with TRBD1. CDR3 length: 13 residues. V was clipped by 5 bases and J by 5 bases; unmatched bases: 4. Germline CDR1 reads LGHNT; CDR2 reads FRNRAP. The CDR3 spells CASGPGTGNEQYF. The DNA of the CDR3 is TGTGCTAGTGGTCCTGGGACAGGGAACGAGCAGTACTTC.

This clone was picked up one time. The chain has TRBV6-5 and TRBJ1-1; the match to TRBD1 covers 7 bases. Trimming cost V 7 bases and J 10 bases; bases outside gene matches: 6. This CDR3 is built from 11 residues. Germline CDR1 is MNHEY and CDR2 is SVGAGI. The CDR3: CASKRQGRAFF. CDR3 nucleotides: TGTGCCAGCAAACGACAGGGTAGAGCTTTCTTT.

The V and J genes are TRBV9 and TRBJ1-4, with D perhaps TRBD1 (5 bases). Germline V gene lookup returns CDR1 SGDLS and CDR2 YYNGEE. There are 15 residues in the CDR3. V was cut by 4 bases and J by 2 bases, with 12 bases left in between. As DNA, the CDR3 is TGTGCCAGCAGCTTGGGACCCGGGACTAATGAAAAACTGTTTTTT. This translates into CASSLGPGTNEKLFF.

The chain carries TRBV19 and TRBJ1-1; 7 nucleotides align to TRBD1. This CDR3 comprises 15 residues. The trim removed 5 bases at V and 0 bases at J, leaving 6 bases unmatched. Germline-derived CDR1 and CDR2 are LNHDA and SQIVND (reference sequence). Here the CDR3 DNA reads TGTGCCAGTAGTCTACGACAGGGTTTGAACACTGAAGCTTTCTTT. Translated: CASSLRQGLNTEAFF.

The CDR3 DNA sequence: TGCGCCAGCAGCTTGGGAGGTACGCCGGGGCACTCACCCCTCCACTTT. It specifies CASSLGGTPGHSPLHF. The chain combines TRBV5-1 with TRBJ1-6; D perhaps matches TRBD1 (5 bases). CDR3 length: 16 amino acids. CDR1 is SGHRS, CDR2 YFSETQ, per germline. V was trimmed by 0 bases and J by 10 bases, leaving 17 bases between them. The full variable domain, in which reference TRBV5-1 and TRBJ1-6 provide the parts outside the CDR3, is KAGVTQTPRYLIKTRGQQVTLSCSPISGHRSVSWYQQTPGQGLQFLFEYFSETQRNKGNFPGRFSGRQFSNSRSEMNVSTLELGDSALYLCASSLGGTPGHSPLHFGNGTRLTVT.

This sequence joins TRBV21-1 and TRBJ1-5; the table names TRBD1, a call not compared with the DNA. TRBV21-1 is designated a pseudogene. The CDR3 contains 18 residues. The CDR3 bases are TGTGCCAGCAGCAAAGTCATTCCGACACCTACGCATTTCCAGCCCCAGCATTTT. Amino acids: CASSKVIPTPTHFQPQHF.

The chain is built from TRBV7-9 and TRBJ1-6; D is uncertain. CDR1 is SEHNR and CDR2 is FQNEAQ in the germline V gene (reference sequence). The CDR3 totals 13 residues. Trimming took 1 base from V and 8 from J, leaving 6 bases between them. In nucleotides, the CDR3 is TGTGCCAGCAGCTTAGACCGCTATTCACCCCTCCACTTT. Amino acids: CASSLDRYSPLHF.

The chain recombines TRBV27 with TRBJ1-4; D is unclear. V shed 6 bases and J shed 3 bases, with 14 bases lying between them. There are 15 residues in the CDR3. Germline V gene lookup returns CDR1 MNHEY and CDR2 SMNVEV (reference sequence). The CDR3 DNA sequence: TGTGCCAGCAGGAATGGGATTCTCCCTAATGAAAAACTGTTTTTT. It yields the protein CASRNGILPNEKLFF.

J is TRBJ1-3 and V is TRBV6-5, with a tentative D call TRBD1 (5 bases). The CDR3 is made up of 14 amino acids. Trimming left V 6 bases short and J 3 bases short, with 12 bases between. Germline V gives CDR1 MNHEY, CDR2 SVGAGI. This CDR3 reads CASSAGLDGNTIYF. The CDR3 nucleotides are TGTGCCAGCAGCGCGGGGCTCGATGGAAACACCATATATTTT.

The chain is built from TRBV24-1 and TRBJ2-7; TRBD1 agrees at 8 bases. V gave up 9 bases and J gave up 6 bases; unmatched junction bases: 6. The germline V gene has CDR1 KGHDR and CDR2 SFDVKD. This CDR3 has 12 residues. The DNA of the CDR3 is TGTGCCACCCACGCGACAGGGGTCGAGCAGTACTTC. Its translation: CATHATGVEQYF.

The rearrangement links TRBV20-1 to TRBJ2-7, with 7 bases that match TRBD2. Germline CDR1 DFQATT, CDR2 SNEGSKA (reference sequence). The CDR3 totals 14 residues. J was trimmed by 5 bases and V by 3 bases; bases with no gene match: 10. This CDR3 is CSASLVAGVNEQYF. CDR3 in DNA: TGCAGTGCTAGTTTGGTGGCGGGAGTTAACGAGCAGTACTTC.

In its sample, this clone was seen a few times. The chain uses TRBV19 and TRBJ1-1; unclear D gene. The CDR3 sequence is 12 residues long. Germline V lookup: CDR1 LNHDA, CDR2 SQIVND (reference sequence). The V end was cut by 6 bases, the J end by 1 base, with 6 bases between. The chain's CDR3 is CASRSTNTEAFF. The CDR3 DNA sequence: TGTGCCAGTAGGAGCACGAACACTGAAGCTTTCTTT.

The genes are TRBV7-3 and TRBJ2-2; D assignment may be TRBD1 or TRBD2 (5 bases each). CDR1 is SGHTA and CDR2 is FQGTGA in the germline V gene. V was cut by 6 bases and J by 3 bases, with 11 bases left in between. CDR3 length: 14 amino acids. CDR3 protein: CASRGDADTGELFF. DNA for the CDR3: TGTGCCAGCAGGGGGGACGCGGACACCGGGGAGCTGTTTTTT. Full variable domain (rest looked up from reference TRBV7-3 and TRBJ2-2): GAGVSQTPSNKVTEKGKYVELRCDPISGHTALYWYRQSLGQGPEFLIYFQGTGAADDSGLPNDRFFAVRPEGSVSTLKIQRTERGDSAVYLCASRGDADTGELFFGEGSRLTVL.

The V gene is TRBV7-8, the J gene TRBJ2-7, with D unresolved. The CDR3 runs to 17 residues. V lost 1 base and J lost 0, with 16 bases in between. Germline CDR1 SGHVS, CDR2 FQNEAQ. Here the CDR3 reads CASSLGVERLSSYEQYF. CDR3 in DNA: TGTGCCAGCAGCTTAGGAGTCGAGAGGCTGAGCTCCTACGAGCAGTACTTC.

The rearrangement joins TRBV5-1 to TRBJ2-7; 8 positions match TRBD1. Germline loops: CDR1 SGHRS, CDR2 YFSETQ. V shed 4 bases, J shed 8 bases, and the junction held 5 bases outside the gene matches. This CDR3 has 12 residues. For the CDR3, the DNA is TGCGCCAGCAGCAAGGACAGGGTTCAGCAGTACTTC. Its translation is CASSKDRVQQYF.

The rearrangement joins TRBV9 to TRBJ1-1; D is perhaps TRBD1 (6 bases). Germline-derived CDR1 and CDR2 are SGDLS and YYNGEE. This CDR3 spans 16 amino acids. V gave up 4 bases and J gave up 1 base, with 17 bases separating them. The CDR3 nucleotides are TGTGCCAGCAGCCCCAGTGGGGGGACACCGAACACTGAAGCTTTCTTT. This encodes CASSPSGGTPNTEAFF.

The gene calls are TRBV18 and TRBJ1-1; D not certain. CDR3 size: 14 residues. Between the trimmed V and J ends, which lost 2 bases and 1 base, there was a span of 8 bases. Per the germline V gene, CDR1 is KGHSH and CDR2 is LQKENI. The CDR3 nucleotides are TGTGCCAGCTCACCAAAAGGTGGGAACACTGAAGCTTTCTTT. Translation: CASSPKGGNTEAFF.

The CDR3 DNA reads TGTGCCAGCAGCTTGGCAACCCTGAACACTGAAGCTTTCTTT. Protein product: CASSLATLNTEAFF. The chain employs TRBV5-6 and TRBJ1-1, with D unclear. Germline CDR1 reads SGHDT; CDR2 reads YYEEEE. This CDR3 is built from 14 residues. V shed 0 bases and J shed 0 bases, with 6 bases lying between them.

This clone was counted between two and nine times. The CDR3: CASSQATRSNQPQHF. CDR3 coding DNA: TGTGCCAGCAGCCAAGCGACCAGGAGCAATCAGCCCCAGCATTTT. The gene calls are TRBV4-2 and TRBJ1-5; D unclear. The CDR3 runs 15 residues. V gave up 1 base and J gave up 1 base, with 8 bases separating them. CDR1 and CDR2 (germline): LGHNA, YNFKEQ.

The genes are TRBV6-2 or TRBV6-3 and TRBJ1-1, with 7 bases that match TRBD1. Germline CDR1 is MNHEY and CDR2 is SVGEGT. Unmatched junction bases numbered 9, after V lost 5 bases and J lost 3 bases. The CDR3 covers 15 residues. As DNA, the CDR3 is TGTGCCAGCAGTAACCGACAGGGCTGGCACACTGAAGCTTTCTTT. Protein product: CASSNRQGWHTEAFF.